This passage covers 5 T cell receptor beta chains from one sample sequenced in a study of vaccination and CD4 T cells after COVID-19. Treatment reported: roughly 10-day PBMC culture with coronavirus spike peptide pools or control peptides (ViraFEST assay). With the Oncomine TCR Beta short-read assay, DNA from cultured CD4+ T cells was sequenced. TCRdb independently ran MiXCR on the PCR reads; one entry per CDR3 protein. Altogether around 9,500 distinct CDR3 sequences are present, around 53% being singletons, with the ten largest covering 20%. The antigens these receptors bind are not known. Sample: CD4+ T cells from blood, cultured in vitro. All receptors derive from a human donor who had recovered from COVID-19.

This clonotype was seen only once. The chain couples TRBV5-4 to TRBJ1-6; 7 bases align to TRBD1. Germline CDR1 is SGHNT and CDR2 is YYREEE (reference sequence). The trim removed 5 bases at V and 9 bases at J, leaving 11 bases unmatched. The CDR3 has 15 amino acids. Here the CDR3 reads CASSQDRTRSSPLHF. In DNA form, the CDR3 reads TGTGCCAGCAGTCAGGACAGGACAAGGAGTTCACCCCTCCACTTT.

The chain is built from TRBV19 and TRBJ2-7; no reliable D call. Germline V gene sequence: CDR1 LNHDA, CDR2 SQIVND (reference sequence). This CDR3 has 13 residues. The V and J ends lost 6 bases and 0 bases respectively, with 9 bases between them. This CDR3 reads CASSYLGSYEQYF. CDR3 in DNA: TGTGCCAGTAGCTATCTTGGCTCCTACGAGCAGTACTTC.

The genes are TRBV12-3 or TRBV12-4 and TRBJ2-2; D may be TRBD2 (6 bases). The CDR3 runs to 14 residues. V was pared by 3 bases and J by 4 bases, with 9 bases between. The CDR3: CASSFWGGTGELFF. DNA for the CDR3: TGTGCCAGCAGTTTCTGGGGAGGCACCGGGGAGCTGTTTTTT.

This clonotype occurred once. This rearrangement joins TRBV6-1 to TRBJ2-7; 7 positions match TRBD1. V shed 6 bases and J 2 bases; nucleotides not matched to a gene: 7. CDR1 and CDR2 (germline): MNHNS, SASEGT. This CDR3 contains 14 residues. The CDR3: CASRLTGPTYEQYF. The CDR3 region has the DNA TGTGCCAGCAGGCTGACAGGGCCCACCTACGAGCAGTACTTC.

V and J are TRBV20-1 and TRBJ1-2, with no clear D. The CDR3 is made up of 12 amino acids. Between the trimmed V and J ends, which lost 2 bases and 8 bases, there was a span of 12 bases. CDR1 is DFQATT, CDR2 SNEGSKA, per germline (reference sequence). The CDR3 protein is CSARNFGDGYTF. The DNA of the CDR3 is TGCAGTGCTAGAAACTTCGGTGACGGCTACACCTTC.